This passage covers 17 T cell receptor beta chains from one sample sequenced in a study of cytomegalovirus exposure and HLA in healthy donors. The primer mix had 60 Vbeta and 13 Jbeta primers. The protocol was immunoSEQ multiplex PCR, while the TCRdb copy is restricted to in-frame clones and leaves out a portion. The profile shows about 97,000 clones, around 85% of them singletons. Material: PBMCs. These receptors originate from a man aged 30 to 39 in good health and CMV-seronegative.

Comments on this clone: One end of the junction is discordant with germline, which a read error may explain. The chain employs TRBV15 and TRBJ1-2, with D perhaps TRBD1 (5 bases). This CDR3 is 15 amino acids long. Germline CDR1 reads LNHNV; CDR2 reads YYDKDF (reference sequence). The chain's CDR3 is CATSRDNGAPYGYAF. CDR3 DNA: TGTGCCACCAGCAGAGATAATGGGGCTCCCTATGGCTACGCCTTC.

This chain connects TRBV18 to TRBJ1-1; TRBD1 is a possible D gene (6 bases). Germline V lookup: CDR1 KGHSH, CDR2 LQKENI. Trimming removed 3 bases at V and 5 bases at J, with 19 bases between. This CDR3 is 16 amino acids long. This chain's CDR3 is CASSPGVLTGGTEAFF. CDR3 coding DNA: TGTGCCAGCTCACCTGGGGTTTTGACAGGAGGAACTGAAGCTTTCTTT.

The sample holds one count of this clone. This chain links TRBV15 with TRBJ1-1, with TRBD1 as a possible D gene (6 bases). In germline, CDR1 is LNHNV, CDR2 YYDKDF (reference sequence). V lost 3 bases and J 8 bases, leaving 19 bases between the germline ends. There are 15 residues in the CDR3. CDR3 nucleotide sequence: TGTGCCACCAGCAGCGCCGGGACAAGGGTTTCGGAAGCTTTCTTT. Amino acids: CATSSAGTRVSEAFF.

The genes are TRBV18 and TRBJ2-2; maybe TRBD1 (6 bases). CDR1 is KGHSH and CDR2 is LQKENI in the germline V gene. V shed 3 bases and J shed 3 bases, with 8 bases lying between them. The CDR3 has 14 amino acids. CDR3 protein: CASSPGADTGELFF. The CDR3 coding sequence is TGTGCCAGCTCACCGGGGGCGGACACCGGGGAGCTGTTTTTT.

This chain uses TRBV7-9 with TRBJ2-3; 7 nucleotides line up with TRBD2. J gave up 0 bases and V 4 bases, and 4 bases lay outside the gene matches. Germline values: CDR1 SEHNR, CDR2 FQNEAQ (reference sequence). The CDR3 length is 15 residues. CDR3 bases: TGTGCCAGCAGCTCCTGGACTAGTAGCACAGATACGCAGTATTTT. Residues: CASSSWTSSTDTQYF.

V usage is TRBV5-1 and J usage is TRBJ2-5; no clear D. The CDR3 loop spans 13 amino acids. V was cut by 5 bases and J by 2 bases, with 10 bases left in between. Germline V gives CDR1 SGHRS, CDR2 YFSETQ. The CDR3 bases are TGCGCCAGCAGTTCCGGGTCACAAGAGACCCAGTACTTC. Its protein product is CASSSGSQETQYF.

The sample holds one count of this clone. The chain couples TRBV10-3 to TRBJ2-2; TRBD1 matches 8 bases. This CDR3 has 17 amino acids. V trimming: 6 bases; J trimming: 0 bases; junction bases outside the gene matches: 9. Germline CDR1 ENHRY, CDR2 SYGVKD. CDR3 region: CAIRRTGHTSNTGELFF. CDR3 coding DNA: TGTGCCATCAGGAGGACAGGGCACACCTCGAACACCGGGGAGCTGTTTTTT.

This sequence joins TRBV7-9 and TRBJ1-2, with TRBD1 as a possible D gene (6 bases). The V end lost 4 bases, the J end lost 8 bases, and 14 bases lay between the germline ends. This CDR3 contains 13 residues. The germline gives CDR1 SEHNR, CDR2 FQNEAQ (reference sequence). The CDR3 is CASSYTAGEGYTF. The CDR3 coding sequence is TGTGCCAGCAGCTACACCGCAGGGGAGGGCTACACCTTC.

The chain joins TRBV23-1 to TRBJ2-7; D is possibly TRBD2 (6 bases). TRBV23-1 is labeled an ORF, and its function is uncertain. Trimming pared 2 bases from V and 2 bases from J, leaving 19 bases between. CDR3 length equals 17 residues. DNA of the CDR3: TGCGCCAGCAGTCAAATTGGAGGCGGGGTATTAACCTACGAGCAGTACTTC. Amino acids: CASSQIGGGVLTYEQYF.

The chain is built from TRBV7-3 and TRBJ1-2; 7 bases agree with TRBD1. The germline V gene encodes CDR1 SGHTA and CDR2 FQGTGA. This CDR3 spans 14 amino acids. Germline trimming cut 2 bases from V and 7 bases from J; bases unmatched to any gene: 7. The CDR3 bases are TGTGCCAGCAGCTTAGATCAAACAGGGGCTGGCTACACCTTC. Translation: CASSLDQTGAGYTF.

The V and J genes are TRBV30 and TRBJ2-3, with 9 bases lining up with TRBD2. This CDR3 is 16 amino acids long. The V gene's germline CDR1 is GTSNPN and CDR2 SVGIG (reference sequence). V trimming: 0 bases; J trimming: 4 bases; junction bases outside the gene matches: 8. The CDR3 here is CAWSVPSGIFADTQYF. CDR3 bases: TGTGCCTGGAGTGTACCTAGCGGGATATTTGCAGATACGCAGTATTTT.

The genes are TRBV25-1 and TRBJ2-2; perhaps TRBD2 as D (5 bases). This CDR3 is 13 amino acids long. V was cut by 7 bases and J by 5 bases, with 11 bases left in between. Germline V CDR1 and CDR2: MGHDK, SYGVNS. CDR3: CASKESGTGELFF. The DNA of the CDR3 is TGTGCCAGCAAGGAGTCGGGGACCGGGGAGCTGTTTTTT.

The chain carries TRBV19 and TRBJ1-1; the match to TRBD1 covers 7 bases. The CDR3 has 15 residues. V lost 9 bases to trimming and J lost 3 bases; unmatched junction nucleotides: 13. The V gene's germline CDR1 is LNHDA and CDR2 SQIVND (reference sequence). CDR3: CASHSGDRAHTEAFF. CDR3 coding DNA: TGTGCCAGCCACAGTGGAGACAGGGCGCACACTGAAGCTTTCTTT.

This clone occurred once. V is TRBV5-4 and J is TRBJ2-3; maybe TRBD2 (5 bases). CDR3 length equals 16 residues. The V end lost 4 bases, the J end lost 2 bases, and 17 bases lay between the germline ends. CDR1 and CDR2 (germline): SGHNT, YYREEE (reference sequence). The chain's CDR3 is CASSLAERKYTDTQYF. CDR3 DNA: TGTGCCAGCAGCCTGGCTGAGCGGAAGTACACAGATACGCAGTATTTT. Filled out from reference TRBV5-4 and TRBJ2-3, the complete variable domain reads ETGVTQSPTHLIKTRGQQVTLRCSSQSGHNTVSWYQQALGQGPQFIFQYYREEENGRGNFPPRFSGLQFPNYSSELNVNALELDDSALYLCASSLAERKYTDTQYFGPGTRLTVL.

CDR3 loop: CASSGGERGGRNEQFF. The CDR3 DNA is TGTGCCAGCAGCGGGGGGGAGCGGGGGGGCCGCAATGAGCAGTTCTTC. This chain uses TRBV9 with TRBJ2-1, with TRBD2 identical over 10 bases. Per germline, CDR1 SGDLS and CDR2 YYNGEE. Trimming cost V 3 bases and J 6 bases; bases outside gene matches: 9. The CDR3 contains 16 residues.

In this sample, this clone turned up a few times. V and J are TRBV28 and TRBJ1-1; D is ambiguous. Per germline, CDR1 MDHEN and CDR2 SYDVKM. Trimming pared 8 bases from V and 10 bases from J, leaving 17 bases between. The CDR3 covers 12 residues. The CDR3 nucleotides are TGTGCCAGCCGTCAAGTCAGTGGTTTAGCTTTCTTT. This gives the protein CASRQVSGLAFF.

The CDR3 DNA sequence: TGTGCCAGCAGCTTTTGGCCGGAGCGGGAGGCCCCATACAATGAGCAGTTCTTC. Amino acid sequence: CASSFWPEREAPYNEQFF. The V call is TRBV13, the J call TRBJ2-7; TRBD2 matches at 9 bases. The J call may be faulty, since TRBJ2-1 better matches the DNA end. There are 18 residues in the CDR3. Per the germline V gene, CDR1 is PRHDT and CDR2 is FYEKMQ (reference sequence).